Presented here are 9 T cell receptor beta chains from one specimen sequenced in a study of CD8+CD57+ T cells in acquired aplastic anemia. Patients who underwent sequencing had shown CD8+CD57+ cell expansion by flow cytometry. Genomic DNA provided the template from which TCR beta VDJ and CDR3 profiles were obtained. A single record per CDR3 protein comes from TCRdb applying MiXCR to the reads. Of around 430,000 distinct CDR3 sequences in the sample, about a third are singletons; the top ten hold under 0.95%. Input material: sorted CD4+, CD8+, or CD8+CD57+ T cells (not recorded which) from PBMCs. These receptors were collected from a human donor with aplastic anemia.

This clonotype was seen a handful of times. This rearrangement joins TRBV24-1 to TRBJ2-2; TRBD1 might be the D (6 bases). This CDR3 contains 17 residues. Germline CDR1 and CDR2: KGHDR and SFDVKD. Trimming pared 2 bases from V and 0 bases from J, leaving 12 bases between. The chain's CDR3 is CATSDSLRTANTGELFF. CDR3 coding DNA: TGTGCCACCAGTGATTCTTTACGGACAGCGAACACCGGGGAGCTGTTTTTT.

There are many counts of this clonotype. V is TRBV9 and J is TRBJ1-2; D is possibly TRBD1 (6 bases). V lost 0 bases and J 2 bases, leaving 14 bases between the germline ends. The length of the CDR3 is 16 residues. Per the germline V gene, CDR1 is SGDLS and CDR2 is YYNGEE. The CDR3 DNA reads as TGTGCCAGCAGCGTAGGTGGGGGGGCGAAGAACTATGGCTACACCTTC. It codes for CASSVGGGAKNYGYTF.

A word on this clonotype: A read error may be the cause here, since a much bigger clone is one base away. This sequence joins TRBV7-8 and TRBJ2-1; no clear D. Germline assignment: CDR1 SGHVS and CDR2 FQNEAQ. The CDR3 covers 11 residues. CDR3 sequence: CASRFDNGQFF. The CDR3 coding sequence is TGTGCCAGCCGATTTGACAATGGGCAGTTCTTC.

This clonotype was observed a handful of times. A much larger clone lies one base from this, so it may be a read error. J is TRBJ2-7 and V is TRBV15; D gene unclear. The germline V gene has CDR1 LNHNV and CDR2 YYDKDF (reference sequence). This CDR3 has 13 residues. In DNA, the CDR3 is TGTGCCACCAGCCCCAAACCACACTACGGGCAGTACTTC. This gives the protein CATSPKPHYGQYF.

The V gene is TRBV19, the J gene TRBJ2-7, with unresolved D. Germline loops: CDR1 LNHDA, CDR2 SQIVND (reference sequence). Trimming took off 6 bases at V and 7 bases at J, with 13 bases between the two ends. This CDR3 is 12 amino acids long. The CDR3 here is CASRLLNAEQYV. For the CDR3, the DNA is TGTGCCAGTAGACTACTAAACGCGGAGCAGTACGTC.

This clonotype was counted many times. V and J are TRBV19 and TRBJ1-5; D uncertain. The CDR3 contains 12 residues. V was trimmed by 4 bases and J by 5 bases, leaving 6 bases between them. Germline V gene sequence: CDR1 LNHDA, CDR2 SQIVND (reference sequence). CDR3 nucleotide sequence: TGTGCCAGTAGTACGTTTGATCAGCCCCAGCATTTT. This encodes CASSTFDQPQHF.

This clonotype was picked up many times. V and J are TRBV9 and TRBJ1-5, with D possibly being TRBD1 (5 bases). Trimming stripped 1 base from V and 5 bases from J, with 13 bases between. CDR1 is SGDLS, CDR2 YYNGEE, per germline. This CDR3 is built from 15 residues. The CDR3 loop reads CASSVTMGLDQPQHF. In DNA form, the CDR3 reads TGTGCCAGCAGCGTAACGATGGGGCTCGATCAGCCCCAGCATTTT. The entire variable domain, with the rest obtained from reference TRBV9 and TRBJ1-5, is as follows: DSGVTQTPKHLITATGQRVTLRCSPRSGDLSVYWYQQSLDQGLQFLIQYYNGEERAKGNILERFSAQQFPDLHSELNLSSLELGDSALYFCASSVTMGLDQPQHFGDGTRLSIL.

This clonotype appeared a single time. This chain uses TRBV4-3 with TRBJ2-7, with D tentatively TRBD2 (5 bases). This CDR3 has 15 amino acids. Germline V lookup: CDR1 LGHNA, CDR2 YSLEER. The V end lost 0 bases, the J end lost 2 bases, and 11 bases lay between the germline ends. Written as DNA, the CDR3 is TGCGCCAGCAGCCAAGATCGAGGGTTGACCTACGAGCAGTACTTC. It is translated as CASSQDRGLTYEQYF.

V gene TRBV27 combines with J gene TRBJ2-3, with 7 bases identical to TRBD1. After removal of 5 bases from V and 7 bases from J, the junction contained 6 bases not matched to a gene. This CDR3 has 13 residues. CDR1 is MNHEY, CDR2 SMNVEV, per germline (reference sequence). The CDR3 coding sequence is TGTGCCAGCAGTACACAGGGGACGCATACGCAGTATTTT. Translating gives CASSTQGTHTQYF.